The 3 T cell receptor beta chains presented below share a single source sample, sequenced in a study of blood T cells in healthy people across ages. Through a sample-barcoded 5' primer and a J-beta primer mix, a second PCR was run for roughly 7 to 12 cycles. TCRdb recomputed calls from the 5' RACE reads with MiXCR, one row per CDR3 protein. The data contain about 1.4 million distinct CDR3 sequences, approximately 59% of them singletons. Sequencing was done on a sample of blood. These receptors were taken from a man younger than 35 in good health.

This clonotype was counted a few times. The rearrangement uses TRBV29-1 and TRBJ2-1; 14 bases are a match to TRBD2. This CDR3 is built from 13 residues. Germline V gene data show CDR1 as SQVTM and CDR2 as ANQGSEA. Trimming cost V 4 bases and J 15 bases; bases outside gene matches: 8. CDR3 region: CSVGGLAGVVGFF. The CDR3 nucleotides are TGCAGCGTTGGGGGACTAGCGGGAGTCGTAGGGTTCTTC.

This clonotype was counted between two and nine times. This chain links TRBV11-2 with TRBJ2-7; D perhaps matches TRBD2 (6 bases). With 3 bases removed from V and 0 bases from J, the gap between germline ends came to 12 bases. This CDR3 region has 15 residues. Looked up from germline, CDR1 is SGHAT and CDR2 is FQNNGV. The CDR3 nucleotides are TGTGCCAGCAGCTTGGGGGACTGGAGCTCCTACGAGCAGTACTTC. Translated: CASSLGDWSSYEQYF.

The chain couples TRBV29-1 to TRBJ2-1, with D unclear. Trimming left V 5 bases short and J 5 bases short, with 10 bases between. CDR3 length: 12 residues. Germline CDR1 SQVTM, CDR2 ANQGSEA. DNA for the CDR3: TGCAGCGTTCGGAGCTTCGACAATGAGCAGTTCTTC. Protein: CSVRSFDNEQFF.